Listed below are T cell receptor beta chains from one sample, sequenced in a study of beta chain features in type 1 diabetes. Repertoires were generated with immunoSEQ multiplex PCR, while TCRdb's copy carries only in-frame clones and drops some. Here the sample spans 250,000 to 400,000 clones, 11% to 15% being singletons. The material sequenced was central memory CD4+ T cells from blood. These receptors all come from a man aged 25-45 years in good health. CDR3s include the opening cysteine and the closing phenylalanine or tryptophan. Each record gives: V gene, J gene, D gene, CDR3 protein. A D gene is named only where the DNA matches it firmly.

v_gene: TRBV4-1; j_gene: TRBJ1-5; d_gene: NA; CDR3aa: CASSHKKGSNQPQHF
v_gene: TRBV5-6; j_gene: TRBJ2-5; d_gene: TRBD1; CDR3aa: CASSPKWDRTYQETQYF
v_gene: TRBV30; j_gene: TRBJ2-3; d_gene: TRBD2; CDR3aa: CAWSVGLAGARDTQYF
v_gene: TRBV5-4; j_gene: TRBJ2-3; d_gene: NA; CDR3aa: CASSLDRGYATDTQYF
v_gene: TRBV30; j_gene: TRBJ2-2; d_gene: NA; CDR3aa: CAWSVRIRGELFF
v_gene: TRBV20-1; j_gene: TRBJ2-5; d_gene: NA; CDR3aa: CSASQGETQYF
v_gene: TRBV7-8; j_gene: TRBJ1-1; d_gene: TRBD1; CDR3aa: CASSPGQGWVTEAFF
v_gene: TRBV6-6; j_gene: TRBJ1-4; d_gene: TRBD1; CDR3aa: CASSGTALGDEKLFF
v_gene: TRBV6-1; j_gene: TRBJ1-3; d_gene: TRBD1; CDR3aa: CASSDAGQFSGNTIYF
v_gene: TRBV4-3; j_gene: TRBJ2-1; d_gene: NA; CDR3aa: CASSQEGHIYNEQFF
v_gene: TRBV5-6; j_gene: TRBJ2-4; d_gene: NA; CDR3aa: CASSHRDQNIQYF
v_gene: TRBV7-5; j_gene: TRBJ2-4; d_gene: NA; CDR3aa: CARSPIGMQYF
v_gene: TRBV29-1; j_gene: TRBJ2-2; d_gene: NA; CDR3aa: CSVVQGQAGELFF
v_gene: TRBV19; j_gene: TRBJ2-7; d_gene: TRBD2; CDR3aa: CASSVVAGGLSNEQYF
v_gene: TRBV6-5; j_gene: TRBJ1-2; d_gene: NA; CDR3aa: CASRNREERSGYTF
v_gene: TRBV10-1; j_gene: TRBJ2-2; d_gene: NA; CDR3aa: CASTLDRTNTGELFF
v_gene: TRBV4-3; j_gene: TRBJ1-2; d_gene: NA; CDR3aa: CASSQDRAGYGYTF
v_gene: TRBV6-6; j_gene: TRBJ2-5; d_gene: NA; CDR3aa: CASSLSGVETQYF
v_gene: TRBV7-2; j_gene: TRBJ2-3; d_gene: TRBD2; CDR3aa: CASSQGLATDTQYF
v_gene: TRBV7-6; j_gene: TRBJ2-1; d_gene: NA; CDR3aa: CASSKSGTKQFF
v_gene: TRBV19; j_gene: TRBJ2-2; d_gene: TRBD1; CDR3aa: CASSTGTANTGELFF
v_gene: TRBV5-6; j_gene: TRBJ1-2; d_gene: NA; CDR3aa: CASSLPRASVYEGYTF
v_gene: TRBV2; j_gene: TRBJ2-1; d_gene: NA; CDR3aa: CASRKLAGYYNEQFF
v_gene: TRBV2; j_gene: TRBJ1-1; d_gene: NA; CDR3aa: CASSDTRFTEAFF
v_gene: TRBV7-2; j_gene: TRBJ2-7; d_gene: TRBD1; CDR3aa: CASSLEGTGGRAYEQYF
v_gene: TRBV21-1; j_gene: TRBJ1-4; d_gene: NA; CDR3aa: CASSNRDEKLFF
v_gene: TRBV10-3; j_gene: TRBJ2-7; d_gene: NA; CDR3aa: CAISESGRGRLYEQYF
v_gene: TRBV30; j_gene: TRBJ1-2; d_gene: TRBD1; CDR3aa: CAWSAGSGGANYGYTF
v_gene: TRBV2; j_gene: TRBJ1-5; d_gene: NA; CDR3aa: CASSAGLTLSNQPQHF
v_gene: TRBV7-2; j_gene: TRBJ1-1; d_gene: NA; CDR3aa: CASSLGKGNTEAFF
v_gene: TRBV9; j_gene: TRBJ2-5; d_gene: NA; CDR3aa: CASSVGQYQETQYF
v_gene: TRBV30; j_gene: TRBJ1-5; d_gene: NA; CDR3aa: CAWDTGTEGQPQHF
v_gene: TRBV7-2; j_gene: TRBJ2-3; d_gene: NA; CDR3aa: CASSPKKQWSSTDTQYF
v_gene: TRBV5-1; j_gene: TRBJ2-3; d_gene: NA; CDR3aa: CASSQTSLADTQYF
v_gene: TRBV7-2; j_gene: TRBJ1-1; d_gene: TRBD1; CDR3aa: CASSPGGMNTEAFF
v_gene: TRBV7-8; j_gene: TRBJ2-7; d_gene: TRBD2; CDR3aa: CASSGLAGVPYEQYF
v_gene: TRBV6-5; j_gene: TRBJ1-2; d_gene: TRBD1; CDR3aa: CASRHDRVATF
v_gene: TRBV7-9; j_gene: TRBJ2-5; d_gene: NA; CDR3aa: CASSVYRDEETQYF
v_gene: TRBV9; j_gene: TRBJ2-3; d_gene: TRBD2; CDR3aa: CASSPRLAASTDTQYF
v_gene: TRBV4-3; j_gene: TRBJ2-2; d_gene: TRBD2; CDR3aa: CASSPSGISGELFF
v_gene: TRBV4-1; j_gene: TRBJ2-4; d_gene: NA; CDR3aa: CASSQGEGGKNIQYF
v_gene: TRBV7-2; j_gene: TRBJ2-2; d_gene: TRBD2; CDR3aa: CASSLSQAGGTGELFF
v_gene: TRBV9; j_gene: TRBJ1-4; d_gene: NA; CDR3aa: CASSVDRANEKLFF
v_gene: TRBV2; j_gene: TRBJ1-2; d_gene: NA; CDR3aa: CASRSGLGPGTYGYTF
v_gene: TRBV2; j_gene: TRBJ2-7; d_gene: NA; CDR3aa: CASRPGASYEQYF
v_gene: TRBV7-2; j_gene: TRBJ2-6; d_gene: TRBD2; CDR3aa: CASSLAGGAGANVLTF
v_gene: TRBV11-2; j_gene: TRBJ2-1; d_gene: TRBD1; CDR3aa: CASSQTTGDNEQFF
v_gene: TRBV7-7; j_gene: TRBJ2-5; d_gene: TRBD2; CDR3aa: CASSRSGGKETQYF
v_gene: TRBV5-4; j_gene: TRBJ2-1; d_gene: TRBD1; CDR3aa: CASSLDRGGEQFF
v_gene: TRBV30; j_gene: TRBJ1-4; d_gene: TRBD1; CDR3aa: CAWSGQGLGKLFF
v_gene: TRBV11-1; j_gene: TRBJ1-2; d_gene: NA; CDR3aa: CASSDRGPAHYGYTF
v_gene: TRBV18; j_gene: TRBJ1-2; d_gene: NA; CDR3aa: CASSPMGSQGYGYTF
v_gene: TRBV4-2; j_gene: TRBJ1-1; d_gene: TRBD1; CDR3aa: CASSQDPGTGIPGTQAFF